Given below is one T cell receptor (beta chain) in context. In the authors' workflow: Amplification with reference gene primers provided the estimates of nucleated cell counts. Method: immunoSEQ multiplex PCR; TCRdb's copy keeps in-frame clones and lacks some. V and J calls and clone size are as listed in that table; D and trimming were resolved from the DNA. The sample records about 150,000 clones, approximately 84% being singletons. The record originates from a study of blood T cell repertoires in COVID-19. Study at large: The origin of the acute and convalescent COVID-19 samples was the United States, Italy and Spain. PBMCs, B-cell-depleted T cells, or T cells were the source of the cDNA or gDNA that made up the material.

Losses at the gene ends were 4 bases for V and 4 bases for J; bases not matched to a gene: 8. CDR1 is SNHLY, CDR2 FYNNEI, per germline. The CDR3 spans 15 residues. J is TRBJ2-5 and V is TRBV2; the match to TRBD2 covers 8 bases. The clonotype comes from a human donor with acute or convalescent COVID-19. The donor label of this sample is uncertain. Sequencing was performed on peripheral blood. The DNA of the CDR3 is TGTGCCAGCAGTGTAGGGACACGGGGGGGAGAGACCCAGTACTTC. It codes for CASSVGTRGGETQYF.